These 29 T cell receptor beta chains came from one sample sequenced in a study of T-cell reconstitution after alpha-beta-depleted transplantation in children. A library of TCRbeta sequences, prepared with unique molecular identifiers, was generated. TCRdb recomputed calls from the PCR reads with MiXCR, one row per CDR3 protein. The table records about a million distinct CDR3 sequences, roughly 29% of them present only once. Source: PBMCs, mostly from graft donor cells, taken 360 days after TCRalphabeta/CD19-depleted stem cell transplant. These TCRs come from a boy younger than two who had a stem cell transplant for SCID, so the T cells may come from the graft donor.

This clonotype occurred many times. The gene calls are TRBV12-3 or TRBV12-4 and TRBJ1-5; tentatively, D is TRBD1 (6 bases). The CDR3 has 15 residues. The V and J ends lost 3 bases and 0 bases respectively, with 9 bases between them. The CDR3 reads CASSFSGVSNQPQHF. In DNA, the CDR3 is TGTGCCAGCAGTTTTTCAGGGGTTAGCAATCAGCCCCAGCATTTT.

This clonotype turned up a few times. This chain links TRBV29-1 with TRBJ1-1; D gene unclear. This CDR3 comprises 12 residues. The V gene lost 3 bases and the J gene lost 7 bases, with 12 bases spanning the gap. Germline V gene lookup returns CDR1 SQVTM and CDR2 ANQGSEA. Written as DNA, the CDR3 is TGCAGCGTTGACCCTCAGTTAGGTGAAGCTTTCTTT. It yields the protein CSVDPQLGEAFF.

The genes are TRBV10-3 and TRBJ1-6; unclear D gene. V gave up 9 bases and J gave up 7 bases, with 13 bases separating them. This CDR3 contains 13 residues. Germline V gene sequence: CDR1 ENHRY, CDR2 SYGVKD. The CDR3 is CAIKTGPNSPLHF. The DNA of the CDR3 is TGTGCCATTAAGACCGGCCCCAATTCACCCCTCCACTTT.

V gene TRBV6-2 or TRBV6-3 combines with J gene TRBJ2-1; 9 bases fit TRBD1. Germline values: CDR1 MNHEY, CDR2 SVGEGT. The CDR3 has 15 residues. V lost 10 bases, J lost 7 bases, and 14 bases stayed unmatched. CDR3 coding DNA: TGTGCCACCTCTGAAGGGGGACAGGGCCGAAATGAGCAGTTCTTC. The encoded protein is CATSEGGQGRNEQFF.

This clonotype turned up a few times. The DNA of the CDR3 is TGTGCCATCAGTGAAAGGGCAGGGTTCTACGAGCAGTACTTC. It yields the protein CAISERAGFYEQYF. The J gene is TRBJ2-7, the V gene TRBV10-3, with a possible D match to TRBD1 (5 bases). The CDR3 totals 14 residues. The germline V gene has CDR1 ENHRY and CDR2 SYGVKD. The V gene lost 3 bases and the J gene lost 3 bases, with 12 bases spanning the gap.

Concerning this clonotype itself: At one end the junction does not follow the germline gene, possibly because of a read error. This chain joins TRBV23-1 and TRBJ2-5, with TRBD2 identical over 13 bases. TRBV23-1 counts as an open reading frame of uncertain function. This CDR3 spans 16 amino acids. DNA for the CDR3: TGTGGCAGCAGCTCAATACTAGCGGGGGGGGAAGAGACCCAGTACTTC. This gives the protein CGSSSILAGGEETQYF.

In this sample, this clonotype turned up a few times. The chain recombines TRBV29-1 with TRBJ2-2; 9 nucleotides agree with TRBD1. Per the germline V gene, CDR1 is SQVTM and CDR2 is ANQGSEA. J lost 9 bases, V lost 7 bases, and 9 bases had no gene match. CDR3 length: 13 residues. In DNA, the CDR3 is TGCAGCGCGGGATACAGGGGGCTGAGGGAGCTGTTTTTT. The encoded protein is CSAGYRGLRELFF.

The DNA of the CDR3 is TGCAGGGCCATCGCGGGGCGGGGGACTGAAGCTTTCTTT. It translates to CRAIAGRGTEAFF. This chain uses TRBV20-1 with TRBJ1-1; a possible D gene is TRBD1 (5 bases). Germline V gene data show CDR1 as DFQATT and CDR2 as SNEGSKA (reference sequence). The length of the CDR3 is 13 residues.

This clonotype came up a few times. The chain couples TRBV12-3 or TRBV12-4 to TRBJ1-5; D possibly corresponds to TRBD1 (6 bases). V gave up 7 bases and J gave up 2 bases, with 12 bases separating them. The CDR3 has 14 residues. CDR3 residues: CASKLKGGNQPQHF. The DNA of the CDR3 is TGTGCCAGCAAACTAAAGGGGGGCAATCAGCCCCAGCATTTT.

This clonotype is a singleton in its sample. The rearrangement uses TRBV5-1 and TRBJ2-3, with D unresolved. Looked up from germline, CDR1 is SGHRS and CDR2 is YFSETQ. The CDR3 is 18 residues long. V shed 0 bases and J shed 2 bases, with 19 bases lying between them. CDR3 nucleotide sequence: TGCGCCAGCAGCTTGGGTTTGGTTTGGGTCAGAACCACAGATACGCAGTATTTT. Translation gives CASSLGLVWVRTTDTQYF.

The V gene is TRBV4-2, the J gene TRBJ1-5; maybe TRBD1 (5 bases). Between the trimmed V and J ends, which lost 1 base and 5 bases, there was a span of 12 bases. Per the germline V gene, CDR1 is LGHNA and CDR2 is YNFKEQ. The CDR3 is made up of 15 amino acids. CDR3 nucleotides: TGTGCCAGCAGCCAAGCAGGGAGGGATGATCAGCCCCAGCATTTT. Protein sequence: CASSQAGRDDQPQHF.

This clonotype occurred a few times. As DNA, the CDR3 is TGCAGTGCTAGGCGGGGGAACTACAATGAGCAGTTCTTC. It encodes CSARRGNYNEQFF. The chain joins TRBV20-1 to TRBJ2-1; 7 bases fit TRBD2. Trimming at V came to 3 bases and at J to 3 bases, leaving 2 bases not matched to a gene. Per the germline V gene, CDR1 is DFQATT and CDR2 is SNEGSKA (reference sequence). This CDR3 has 13 amino acids.

This clonotype appeared many times. The gene calls are TRBV4-2 and TRBJ2-3; TRBD1 matches 7 bases. The CDR3 consists of 16 residues. Germline trimming cut 0 bases from V and 1 base from J; bases unmatched to any gene: 4. Germline lookup yields CDR1 LGHNA and CDR2 YNFKEQ. As DNA, the CDR3 is TGTGCCAGCAGCCAAGATAGGGGGCCCCGCACAGATACGCAGTATTTT. Protein: CASSQDRGPRTDTQYF.

V usage is TRBV20-1 and J usage is TRBJ2-3; 7 nucleotides match TRBD1. The length of the CDR3 is 12 residues. The V gene end was trimmed by 3 bases and the J gene end by 6 bases; junction bases not matched to a gene: 3. Germline V CDR1 and CDR2: DFQATT, SNEGSKA (reference sequence). The CDR3 region is CSASRGFDTQYF. As DNA, the CDR3 is TGCAGTGCTAGCAGGGGGTTTGATACGCAGTATTTT.

This clonotype occurred a few times. The rearrangement joins TRBV29-1 to TRBJ2-5; D call uncertain. This CDR3 is 14 amino acids long. Germline V gene lookup returns CDR1 SQVTM and CDR2 ANQGSEA. The V end lost 4 bases, the J end lost 3 bases, and 15 bases lay between the germline ends. For the CDR3, the DNA is TGCAGCGTTGCGCCGGCACAAGGAAAAGAGACCCAGTACTTC. This encodes CSVAPAQGKETQYF.

V and J are TRBV5-1 and TRBJ2-3; 9 positions agree with TRBD1. This CDR3 has 15 residues. Germline V gene lookup returns CDR1 SGHRS and CDR2 YFSETQ. With 2 bases clipped from V and 5 bases from J, the junction kept 6 bases outside the gene matches. The CDR3 is CASSFGTGLQDTQYF. DNA for the CDR3: TGCGCCAGCAGCTTCGGGACAGGGCTTCAAGATACGCAGTATTTT.

V usage is TRBV6-6 and J usage is TRBJ2-3; no reliable D call. CDR1 and CDR2 from the germline V gene are MNHNY and SVGAGI (reference sequence). This CDR3 contains 11 residues. V dropped 10 bases and J dropped 6 bases, with 11 bases sitting between them. CDR3 amino acids: CATSISDTQYF. The DNA for the CDR3 is TGTGCCACCTCAATCTCGGATACGCAGTATTTT.

V usage is TRBV7-8 and J usage is TRBJ1-5; D is uncertain. Germline V gives CDR1 SGHVS, CDR2 FQNEAQ. V was clipped by 4 bases and J by 6 bases, with 10 bases between them. This CDR3 comprises 13 residues. The CDR3 is CASSSRGGQPQHF. In DNA form, the CDR3 reads TGTGCCAGCAGCTCCCGGGGAGGTCAGCCCCAGCATTTT.

The chain uses TRBV12-3 or TRBV12-4 and TRBJ1-6, with 9 positions matching TRBD1. With 6 bases clipped from V and 5 bases from J, the junction kept 8 bases outside the gene matches. This CDR3 is 16 amino acids long. The CDR3 spells CASSPAQGADNSPLHF. The DNA for the CDR3 is TGTGCCAGCAGCCCAGCACAGGGGGCGGATAATTCACCCCTCCACTTT.

This clonotype was picked up a small number of times. The rearrangement links TRBV5-1 to TRBJ1-1; no reliable D call. The germline gives CDR1 SGHRS, CDR2 YFSETQ. The CDR3 consists of 14 residues. Trimming cost V 1 base and J 4 bases, with 11 bases left between them. The CDR3 sequence: CASSLHGETTEAFF. In DNA form, the CDR3 reads TGCGCCAGCAGCTTGCACGGGGAGACCACTGAAGCTTTCTTT.

The chain has TRBV11-2 and TRBJ2-1; no definite D call. The CDR3 is 17 residues long. CDR1 and CDR2 (germline): SGHAT, FQNNGV. With 2 bases removed from V and 7 bases from J, the gap between germline ends came to 21 bases. The CDR3 coding sequence is TGTGCCAGCAGCTTAATGGGAAGGGCCTCTGGTAGAAATGAGCAGTTCTTC. Translated, it gives CASSLMGRASGRNEQFF.

This clonotype was picked up a small number of times. The chain uses TRBV5-1 and TRBJ2-1; either TRBD1 or TRBD2 may fit D (5 bases each). The V end was cut by 2 bases, the J end by 5 bases, with 14 bases between. The length of the CDR3 is 15 residues. CDR1 is SGHRS, CDR2 YFSETQ, per germline. Here the CDR3 DNA reads TGCGCCAGCAGCTTCTCCGGGACCCAAAACAATGAGCAGTTCTTC. Its protein is CASSFSGTQNNEQFF.

The CDR3 loop is CASSYSMVRADYGYTF. CDR3 sequence (DNA): TGTGCCAGCAGTTACTCGATGGTCAGGGCGGACTATGGCTACACCTTC. The chain couples TRBV6-5 to TRBJ1-2, with a possible D match to TRBD1 (5 bases). Germline V gene sequence: CDR1 MNHEY, CDR2 SVGAGI. This CDR3 contains 16 residues. Between the trimmed V and J ends, which lost 0 bases and 3 bases, there was a span of 14 bases.

The rearrangement links TRBV20-1 to TRBJ2-5; D remains unclear. Per germline, CDR1 DFQATT and CDR2 SNEGSKA (reference sequence). V lost 4 bases to trimming and J lost 1 base, with 16 bases between them. The CDR3 extends over 15 amino acids. The CDR3 bases are TGCAGTGCTACCATTATGGCAGTGTTCCAAGAGACCCAGTACTTC. Translated, it gives CSATIMAVFQETQYF.

This clonotype was observed a few times. The chain carries TRBV18 and TRBJ2-6; D remains ambiguous. CDR3 size: 20 residues. V lost 1 base and J 0 bases, leaving 19 bases between the germline ends. From germline, CDR1 is KGHSH and CDR2 LQKENI. CDR3 amino acids: CASSPRQVTSSVSGANVLTF. The DNA for the CDR3 is TGTGCCAGCTCACCACGGCAGGTGACCTCCTCGGTCTCTGGGGCCAACGTCCTGACTTTC.

This clonotype appeared a few times. The chain couples TRBV7-2 to TRBJ2-7, with D perhaps TRBD2 (6 bases). The ends were cut back, 0 bases at V and 7 bases at J, with 10 bases in the middle. This CDR3 is built from 13 residues. CDR1 and CDR2 from the germline V gene are SGHTA and FQGNSA. The CDR3 spells CASSLAGGWEQYF. Here the CDR3 DNA reads TGTGCCAGCAGCTTAGCCGGGGGATGGGAGCAGTACTTC.

The chain links TRBV27 to TRBJ2-7; no firm D call. CDR1 is MNHEY, CDR2 SMNVEV, per germline (reference sequence). V was cut by 4 bases and J by 1 base, with 11 bases left in between. This CDR3 contains 14 residues. CDR3 sequence (DNA): TGTGCCAGCAGTTGGACCCTCGGTTCCTACGAGCAGTACTTC. This sequence encodes CASSWTLGSYEQYF.

This CDR3 is CASSLRAGPYEQYF. CDR3 DNA: TGTGCCAGCAGTTTACGGGCAGGCCCCTACGAGCAGTACTTC. This chain connects TRBV27 to TRBJ2-7; D is unresolved. With 2 bases removed from V and 2 bases from J, the gap between germline ends came to 10 bases. Germline assignment: CDR1 MNHEY and CDR2 SMNVEV (reference sequence). This CDR3 comprises 14 residues.

This clonotype came up a few times. The gene calls are TRBV29-1 and TRBJ1-1; the match to TRBD1 covers 9 bases. Germline values: CDR1 SQVTM, CDR2 ANQGSEA. Trimming at V came to 5 bases and at J to 0 bases, leaving 4 bases not matched to a gene. The CDR3 extends over 14 amino acids. CDR3 bases: TGCAGCGTTCGACAGGGGGGGATGAACACTGAAGCTTTCTTT. It encodes CSVRQGGMNTEAFF.